This TCR beta chain was recovered during a study of T cells in Graves' hyperthyroidism and ophthalmopathy. As concerns this clonotype: Antigen: not known.

General study results and limits: Model output signaled ophthalmopathy a median approximately 6.2 months ahead of onset.

Uncontrolled infections, other autoimmune diseases, pregnancy or lactation led to exclusion of patients. The diagnoses drew upon clinical symptoms, serum thyroxine and TRAb, thyroid ultrasound and orbital computed tomography. Amplification yielded TCR beta CDR3 regions, with RNA transcripts as the source. The HTBI primer set served for first-round RT-PCR of the TCR CDR3. Via MiXCR, TCRdb re-called the multiplex PCR reads, giving one row per CDR3 protein. The sample includes around 600,000 distinct CDR3 sequences, 15% to 19% of them seen just once. CDR1 and CDR2 (germline): ENHRY, SYGVKD. CDR3 size: 12 residues. V was shortened by 2 bases and J by 5 bases, with 5 bases between the two germline ends.

The sequenced sample was blood. This TCR came from a woman under 40 with Graves' hyperthyroidism. The V gene is TRBV10-3, the J gene TRBJ2-3; D is ambiguous. The CDR3: CAISEVGDTQYF. CDR3 in DNA: TGTGCCATCAGTGAGGTAGGAGATACGCAGTATTTT.